The rows below give T cell receptor beta chains drawn from one sample of a study of blood T cell repertoires in COVID-19. Here immunoSEQ multiplex PCR was the method, and the copy in TCRdb shows in-frame clones only, minus some. The profile covers about 170,000 clones, with 70% to 90% appearing a single time and approximately 1.3% taken by the ten largest. Input material: peripheral blood. The receptors shown here come from a man aged 55 to 69 who had recovered from COVID-19. Both conserved end residues are part of each CDR3. A D gene is named only where the DNA matches it firmly. Clone sizes are given selectively: once, few, many, or a class where the clone is expanded.

>TRBJ1-5|TRBV5-1|.|.
TGCGCCAGCAGGGAGGACAGAAATCAGCCCCAGCATTTT
CASREDRNQPQHF
>TRBJ1-1|TRBV13|once|TRBD1
TGTGCCAGCACCCTCCAGATCACAGGGGGCACTGAAGCTTTCTTT
CASTLQITGGTEAFF
>TRBJ2-1|TRBV9|.|TRBD2
TGTGCCAGCAGCGTCGTCGGGGCTAGCGGGGGCACAGAGCAGTTCTTC
CASSVVGASGGTEQFF
>TRBJ2-5|TRBV7-9|.|TRBD2
TGTGCCAGCAGCTCCGGGACTAGCGTAGAGACCCAGTACTTC
CASSSGTSVETQYF
>TRBJ1-4|TRBV7-2|.|TRBD1
TGTGCCAGCAGCTTAGGGGACAGGGGGCGTAGTGAAAAACTGTTTTTT
CASSLGDRGRSEKLFF
>TRBJ2-7|TRBV28|.|TRBD2
TGTGCCAGCTTCCAGCGGGGCTCCGAGCAGTACTTC
CASFQRGSEQYF
>TRBJ2-5|TRBV30|.|.
TGTGCCTGGAGTGTACTCCCCCAGGGGCCACAAGAGACCCAGTACTTC
CAWSVLPQGPQETQYF
>TRBJ2-1|TRBV7-2|.|TRBD2
TGTGCCAGCAGCTTAAGGGCTAGCGGGGTGACGAATGAGCAGTTCTTC
CASSLRASGVTNEQFF
>TRBJ2-6|TRBV7-9|.|.
TGTGCCAGCCTCCAGTCTGGGGCCAACGTCCTGACTTTC
CASLQSGANVLTF
>TRBJ2-3|TRBV4-1|.|TRBD1
TGCGCCAGCAGCCAAGATTGGACAGGGGCCTCCACAGATACGCAGTATTTT
CASSQDWTGASTDTQYF
>TRBJ1-4|TRBV10-3|.|TRBD1
TGTGCCATCGCGGAGGGGGCCACGACTAATGAAAAACTGTTTTTT
CAIAEGATTNEKLFF
>TRBJ2-3|TRBV11-2|few|.
TGTGCCAGCAGTTCCACAGGGCATACGCAGTATTTT
CASSSTGHTQYF
>TRBJ1-3|TRBV4-3|.|.
TGCGCCAGCAGCCAAGACAGAACCAGTTCGGGAAACACCATATATTTT
CASSQDRTSSGNTIYF
>TRBJ2-3|TRBV7-2|.|TRBD2
TGTGCCAGCAGCTTAAGGCTAGCGGGGGGCACAGATACGCAGTATTTT
CASSLRLAGGTDTQYF
>TRBJ2-2|TRBV3-1/TRBV3-2|.|TRBD1
TGTGCCAGCAGCCAACGGCAGGGGGTATGGACCGGGGAGCTGTTTTTT
CASSQRQGVWTGELFF
>TRBJ1-4|TRBV29-1|.|.
TGCAGCGTTGAAACAGGGCCGGAAGAAAAACTGTTTTTT
CSVETGPEEKLFF
>TRBJ2-4|TRBV2|.|TRBD1
TGTGCCAGCAGTGTACAGGGGATCAAAAACATTCAGTACTTC
CASSVQGIKNIQYF
>TRBJ1-1|TRBV12-5|.|.
TGTGCTAGTGGCCTCGGGGGGGAAGCTTTCTTT
CASGLGGEAFF
>TRBJ1-4|TRBV9|.|TRBD1
TGTGCCAGCAGCGTAGGGAGACAGGGAGGTACTGAAAAACTGTTTTTT
CASSVGRQGGTEKLFF
>TRBJ2-7|TRBV12-3/TRBV12-4|.|.
TGTGCCAGCAGTTTCGGGTACGAGCAGTACTTC
CASSFGYEQYF
>TRBJ2-5|TRBV4-3|.|TRBD1
TGCGCCAGCAGCCAAGGACAGGGAAGGGAGACCCAGTACTTC
CASSQGQGRETQYF
>TRBJ1-1|TRBV7-2|.|.
TGTGCCAGCAGGGAAGTCAGGGCGCAGGTTGGGAACACTGAAGCTTTCTTT
CASREVRAQVGNTEAFF
>TRBJ1-2|TRBV27|few|TRBD1
TGTGCCAGCAGTCGACAGGGGTTGGGCTACACCTTC
CASSRQGLGYTF
>TRBJ1-5|TRBV5-4|.|TRBD1
TGTGCCAGCAGCTTGGCCACAGGGGCCAATCAGCCCCAGCATTTT
CASSLATGANQPQHF
>TRBJ1-2|TRBV19|.|.
TGTGCCAGTAATCAAGAGTATAACTATGGCTACACCTTC
CASNQEYNYGYTF
>TRBJ1-4|TRBV5-4|.|TRBD1
TGTGCCAGCAGCCGCCGGGACAGGGGAGGAGGGGAAAAACTGTTTTTT
CASSRRDRGGGEKLFF
>TRBJ1-5|TRBV19|few|TRBD1
TGTGCCAGTAGTATTTCCATCTTCCAGTCCGGGACAGGGGCAGGACAGCCCCAGCATTTT
CASSISIFQSGTGAGQPQHF
>TRBJ2-1|TRBV7-7|.|.
TGTGCTAGCAGCTTAGCCCTGGACTTTTACAATGAGCAGTTCTTC
CASSLALDFYNEQFF
>TRBJ2-1|TRBV7-3|.|TRBD2
TGTGCCAGCAGCTTAACCCTAGCGGCCTCCTACAATGAGCAGTTCTTC
CASSLTLAASYNEQFF
>TRBJ1-5|TRBV27|few|.
TGTGCCAGCAGTTTCTTGGCTGGTAATCAGCCCCAGCATTTT
CASSFLAGNQPQHF
>TRBJ2-2|TRBV6-5|.|.
TGTGCCAGCAGTACAAGGGGGGGCGGGGAGCTGTTTTTT
CASSTRGGGELFF
>TRBJ2-5|TRBV7-2|.|TRBD2
TGTGCCAGCAGCTTAGTAAGCGGGGGGGCCTTGGAGACCCAGTACTTC
CASSLVSGGALETQYF
>TRBJ2-1|TRBV3-1/TRBV3-2|.|TRBD2
TGTGCCAGCAGCCCCCGGGGTAGCGGGGGGCCTTACAATGAGCAGTTCTTC
CASSPRGSGGPYNEQFF
>TRBJ1-2|TRBV15|.|.
TGTGCCACCAGCCGGGGGGGGTTGGCCTATGGCTACACCTTC
CATSRGGLAYGYTF
>TRBJ1-2|TRBV30|.|.
TGTGCCTGGGCAAACTTCGGGGGGGGTGGCTACACCTTC
CAWANFGGGGYTF
>TRBJ2-3|TRBV19|.|.
TGTGCCAGTAGTACCGTAGTGGGAGCAACAGATACGCAGTATTTT
CASSTVVGATDTQYF
>TRBJ2-7|TRBV5-8|.|.
TGTGCCAGCAGCCCCGGGCAGGGTTGGTACGAGCAGTACTTC
CASSPGQGWYEQYF
>TRBJ2-7|TRBV5-4|.|TRBD1
TGTGCCAGCAGCCACCCGGGACAGGGTACCTACGAGCAGTACTTC
CASSHPGQGTYEQYF
>TRBJ2-1|TRBV10-3|.|.
TGTGCCATCAGTGAAGAGCAGGAGGTCCGGAATGAGCAGTTCTTC
CAISEEQEVRNEQFF
>TRBJ2-7|TRBV14|.|.
TGTGCCAGCAGCCAAGGCGCCTTCTCCTACGAGCAGTACTTC
CASSQGAFSYEQYF
>TRBJ1-2|TRBV5-1|few|.
TGCGCCAGCAGCTTGCAGGGTAACTATGGCTACACCTTC
CASSLQGNYGYTF
>TRBJ2-1|TRBV5-1|.|TRBD2
TGCGCCAGCAGCCCTACTAGCGGGGGGGCCGGCTACAATGAGCAGTTCTTC
CASSPTSGGAGYNEQFF
>TRBJ2-3|TRBV29-1|once|TRBD1
TGCAGCGTTGAAGGCTCCGGGACAGGGGAAGCAGATACGCAGTATTTT
CSVEGSGTGEADTQYF
>TRBJ2-7|TRBV18|.|TRBD2
TGTGCCAGCTCACCATCTAGCGGGGGGTCGAGCTCCTACGAGCAGTACTTC
CASSPSSGGSSSYEQYF
>TRBJ2-1|TRBV6-1|.|.
TGTGCCAGCAGTCCCAGGGGGGTAGATGAGCAGTTCTTC
CASSPRGVDEQFF
>TRBJ1-4|TRBV6-5|.|.
TGTGCCGGCGGGGGGCTTCGGGAAAAACTGTTTTTT
CAGGGLREKLFF
>TRBJ1-6|TRBV6-6|.|TRBD1
TGTGCCAGCAGTTACTCGACAGGGAATAATTCACCCCTCCACTTT
CASSYSTGNNSPLHF